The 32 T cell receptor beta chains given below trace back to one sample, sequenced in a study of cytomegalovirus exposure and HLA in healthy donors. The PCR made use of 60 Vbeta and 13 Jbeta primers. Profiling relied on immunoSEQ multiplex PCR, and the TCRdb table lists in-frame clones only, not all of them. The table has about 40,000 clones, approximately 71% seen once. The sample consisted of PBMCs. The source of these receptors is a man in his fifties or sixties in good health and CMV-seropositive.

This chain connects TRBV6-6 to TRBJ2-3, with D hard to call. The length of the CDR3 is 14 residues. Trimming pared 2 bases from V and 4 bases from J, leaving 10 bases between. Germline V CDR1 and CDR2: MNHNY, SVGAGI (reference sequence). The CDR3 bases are TGTGCCAGCAGTTACGGAGAGGTAGCAGATACGCAGTATTTT. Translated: CASSYGEVADTQYF.

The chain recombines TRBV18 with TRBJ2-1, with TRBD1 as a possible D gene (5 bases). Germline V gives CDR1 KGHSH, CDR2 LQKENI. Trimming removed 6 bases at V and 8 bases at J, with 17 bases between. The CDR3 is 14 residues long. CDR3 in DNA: TGTGCCAGCTCGCCTCCTCAGGGTGTCGATGAGCAGTTCTTC. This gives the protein CASSPPQGVDEQFF.

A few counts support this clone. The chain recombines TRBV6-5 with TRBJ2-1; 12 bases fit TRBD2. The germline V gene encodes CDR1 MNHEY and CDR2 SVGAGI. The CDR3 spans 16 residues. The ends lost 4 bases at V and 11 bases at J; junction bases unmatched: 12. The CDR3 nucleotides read TGTGCCAGCAGTTTCACGACTAGCGGGGGCCCCTTTCAGCAGTTCTTC. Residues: CASSFTTSGGPFQQFF.

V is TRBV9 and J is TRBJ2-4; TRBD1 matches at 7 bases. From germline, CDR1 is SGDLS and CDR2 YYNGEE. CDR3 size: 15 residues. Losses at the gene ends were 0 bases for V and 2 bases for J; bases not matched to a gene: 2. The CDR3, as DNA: TGTGCCAGCAGCGTAGAAAGGGGGCCCAAAAACATTCAGTACTTC. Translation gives CASSVERGPKNIQYF.

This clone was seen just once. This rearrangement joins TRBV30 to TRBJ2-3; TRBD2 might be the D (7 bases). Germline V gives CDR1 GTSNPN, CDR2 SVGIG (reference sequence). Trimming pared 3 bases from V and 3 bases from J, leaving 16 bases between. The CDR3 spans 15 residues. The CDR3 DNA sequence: TGTGCCTGGAGCCGAGGGGGGGGCGGGACAGATACGCAGTATTTT. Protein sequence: CAWSRGGGGTDTQYF.

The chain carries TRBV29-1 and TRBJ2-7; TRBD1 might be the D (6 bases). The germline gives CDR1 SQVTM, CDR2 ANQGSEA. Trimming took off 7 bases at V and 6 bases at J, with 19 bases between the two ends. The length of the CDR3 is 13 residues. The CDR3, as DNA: TGCAGCGGCATCGGACAGTGGGGCAGCGAGCAGTACTTC. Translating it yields CSGIGQWGSEQYF.

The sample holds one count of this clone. CDR3 amino acids: CSVALLGGGGYTF. The CDR3 coding sequence is TGCAGCGTTGCCCTTTTGGGGGGGGGCGGCTACACCTTC. V usage is TRBV29-1 and J usage is TRBJ1-2; possible D gene TRBD1, 6 bases. Germline CDR1 reads SQVTM; CDR2 reads ANQGSEA. Deletions cut 4 bases from V and 8 bases from J, with 17 bases between. The CDR3 totals 13 residues.

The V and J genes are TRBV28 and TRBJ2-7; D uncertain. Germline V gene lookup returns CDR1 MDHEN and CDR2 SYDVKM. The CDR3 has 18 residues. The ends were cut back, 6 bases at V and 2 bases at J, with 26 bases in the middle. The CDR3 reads CASSPSPGLGSLAYEQYF. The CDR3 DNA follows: TGTGCCAGCAGCCCTTCCCCTGGGCTTGGTTCGTTAGCCTACGAGCAGTACTTC.

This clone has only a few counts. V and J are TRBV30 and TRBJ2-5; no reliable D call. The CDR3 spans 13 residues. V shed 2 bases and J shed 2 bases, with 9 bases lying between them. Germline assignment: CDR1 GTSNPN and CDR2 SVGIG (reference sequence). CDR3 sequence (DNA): TGTGCCTGGAGTACTGATATTCAAGAGACCCAGTACTTC. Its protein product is CAWSTDIQETQYF.

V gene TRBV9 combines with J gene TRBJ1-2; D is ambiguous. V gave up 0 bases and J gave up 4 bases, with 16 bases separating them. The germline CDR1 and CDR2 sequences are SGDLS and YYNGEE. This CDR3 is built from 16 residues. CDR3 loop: CASSVASVAGFYGYTF. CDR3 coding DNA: TGTGCCAGCAGCGTAGCTTCGGTAGCGGGCTTCTATGGCTACACCTTC. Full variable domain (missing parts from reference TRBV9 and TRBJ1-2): DSGVTQTPKHLITATGQRVTLRCSPRSGDLSVYWYQQSLDQGLQFLIQYYNGEERAKGNILERFSAQQFPDLHSELNLSSLELGDSALYFCASSVASVAGFYGYTFGSGTRLTVV.

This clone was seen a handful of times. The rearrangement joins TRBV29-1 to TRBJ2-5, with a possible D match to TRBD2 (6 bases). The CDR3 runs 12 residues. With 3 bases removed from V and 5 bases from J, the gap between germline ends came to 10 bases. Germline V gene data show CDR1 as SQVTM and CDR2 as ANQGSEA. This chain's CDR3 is CSVDSRGETQYF. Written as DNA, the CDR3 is TGCAGCGTTGACTCTCGGGGGGAGACCCAGTACTTC.

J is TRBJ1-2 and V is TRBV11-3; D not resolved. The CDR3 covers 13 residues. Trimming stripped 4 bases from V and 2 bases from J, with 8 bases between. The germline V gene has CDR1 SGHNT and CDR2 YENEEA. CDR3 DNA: TGTGCCAGCAGCTCCGACACAAACTATGGCTACACCTTC. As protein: CASSSDTNYGYTF.

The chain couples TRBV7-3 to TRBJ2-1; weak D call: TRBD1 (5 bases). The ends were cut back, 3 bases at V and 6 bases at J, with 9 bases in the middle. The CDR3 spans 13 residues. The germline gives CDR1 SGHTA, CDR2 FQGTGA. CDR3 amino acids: CASSFKGINEQFF. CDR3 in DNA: TGTGCCAGCAGCTTTAAGGGGATCAATGAGCAGTTCTTC.

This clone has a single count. The CDR3 region has the DNA TGTGCCAGCAGCTACAGGGGCGTGAGAGCTTTCTTT. As protein: CASSYRGVRAFF. V gene TRBV11-2 combines with J gene TRBJ1-1, with 7 positions matching TRBD1. Trimming took 4 bases from V and 10 from J; bases not matched to a gene: 6. The CDR3 is 12 amino acids. Germline V lookup: CDR1 SGHAT, CDR2 FQNNGV.

The CDR3 region is CASSPGGTSGNSPLHF. DNA for the CDR3: TGTGCCAGCAGCCCCGGAGGTACCAGTGGGAATTCACCCCTCCACTTT. The chain carries TRBV5-6 and TRBJ1-6; D is unclear. Trimming removed 4 bases from V and 7 bases from J, with 18 bases in between. This CDR3 spans 16 amino acids. Germline V gene data show CDR1 as SGHDT and CDR2 as YYEEEE.

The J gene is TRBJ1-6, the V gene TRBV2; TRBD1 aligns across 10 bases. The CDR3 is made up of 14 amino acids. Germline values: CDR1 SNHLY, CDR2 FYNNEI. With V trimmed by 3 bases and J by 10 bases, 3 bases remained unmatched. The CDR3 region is CASSEGQGRSPLHF. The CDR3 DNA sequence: TGTGCCAGCAGTGAGGGACAGGGGCGCTCACCCCTCCACTTT.

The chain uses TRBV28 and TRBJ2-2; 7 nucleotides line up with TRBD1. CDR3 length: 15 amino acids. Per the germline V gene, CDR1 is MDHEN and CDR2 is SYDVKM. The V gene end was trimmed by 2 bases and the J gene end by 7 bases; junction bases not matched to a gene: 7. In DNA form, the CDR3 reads TGTGCCAGCAGTTTAGTCAGGGGGATCGGCGGGGAGCTGTTTTTT. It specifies CASSLVRGIGGELFF.

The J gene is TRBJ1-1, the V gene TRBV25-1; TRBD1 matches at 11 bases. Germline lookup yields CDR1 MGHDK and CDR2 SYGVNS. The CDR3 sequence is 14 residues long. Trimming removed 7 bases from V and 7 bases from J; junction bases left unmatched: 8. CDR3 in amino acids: CASIAVGTGGEAFF. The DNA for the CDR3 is TGTGCCAGCATTGCTGTAGGGACAGGGGGTGAAGCTTTCTTT. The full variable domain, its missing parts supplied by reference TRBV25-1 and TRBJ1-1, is EADIYQTPRYLVIGTGKKITLECSQTMGHDKMYWYQQDPGMELHLIHYSYGVNSTEKGDLSSESTVSRIRTEHFPLTLESARPSHTSQYLCASIAVGTGGEAFFGQGTRLTVV.

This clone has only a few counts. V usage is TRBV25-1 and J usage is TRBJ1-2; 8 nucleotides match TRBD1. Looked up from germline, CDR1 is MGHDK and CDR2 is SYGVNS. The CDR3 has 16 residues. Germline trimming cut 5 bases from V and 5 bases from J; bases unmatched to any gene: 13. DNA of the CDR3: TGTGCCAGCAGTCCTACCGGGACAGGAGGGGCTTATGGCTACACCTTC. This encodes CASSPTGTGGAYGYTF.

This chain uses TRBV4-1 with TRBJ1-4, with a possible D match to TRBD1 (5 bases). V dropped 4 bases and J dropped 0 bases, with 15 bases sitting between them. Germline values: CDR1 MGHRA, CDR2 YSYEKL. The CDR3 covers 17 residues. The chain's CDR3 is CASSPQDIVPTNEKLFF. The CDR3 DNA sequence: TGCGCCAGCAGCCCACAGGACATAGTCCCAACTAATGAAAAACTGTTTTTT.

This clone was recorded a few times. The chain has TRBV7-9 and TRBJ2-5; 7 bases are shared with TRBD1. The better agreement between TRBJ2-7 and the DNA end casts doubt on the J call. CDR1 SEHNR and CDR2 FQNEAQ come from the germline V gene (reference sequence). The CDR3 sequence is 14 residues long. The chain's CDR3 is CASSSTGESGEQYF. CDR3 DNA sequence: TGTGCCAGCAGCTCTACAGGGGAGTCGGGCGAGCAGTACTTC.

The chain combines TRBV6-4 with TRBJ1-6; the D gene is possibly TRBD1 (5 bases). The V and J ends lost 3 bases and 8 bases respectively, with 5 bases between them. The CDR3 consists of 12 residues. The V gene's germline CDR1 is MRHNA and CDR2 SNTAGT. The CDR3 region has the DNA TGTGCCAGCAGTGAGGGGCATTCACCCCTCCACTTT. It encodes CASSEGHSPLHF.

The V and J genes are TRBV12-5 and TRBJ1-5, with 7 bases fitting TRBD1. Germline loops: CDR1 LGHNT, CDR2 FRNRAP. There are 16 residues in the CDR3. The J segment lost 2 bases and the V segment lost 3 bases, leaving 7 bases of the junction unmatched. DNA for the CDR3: TGTGCTAGTGGTTTCGCCACAGGGGTCGGCAATCAGCCCCAGCATTTT. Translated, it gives CASGFATGVGNQPQHF.

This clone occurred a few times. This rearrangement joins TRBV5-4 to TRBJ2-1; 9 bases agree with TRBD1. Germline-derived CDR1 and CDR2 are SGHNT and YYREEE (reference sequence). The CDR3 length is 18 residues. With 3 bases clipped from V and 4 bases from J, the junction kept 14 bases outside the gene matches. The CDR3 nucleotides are TGTGCCAGCAGCTCGGTCCCGGGACAGGGTTTGGCTTACAATGAGCAGTTCTTC. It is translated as CASSSVPGQGLAYNEQFF.

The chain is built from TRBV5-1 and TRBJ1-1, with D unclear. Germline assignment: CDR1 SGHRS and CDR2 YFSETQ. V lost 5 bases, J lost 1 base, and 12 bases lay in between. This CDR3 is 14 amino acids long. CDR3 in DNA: TGCGCCAGCAGTTCATCGGGAGGGAACACTGAAGCTTTCTTT. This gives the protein CASSSSGGNTEAFF.

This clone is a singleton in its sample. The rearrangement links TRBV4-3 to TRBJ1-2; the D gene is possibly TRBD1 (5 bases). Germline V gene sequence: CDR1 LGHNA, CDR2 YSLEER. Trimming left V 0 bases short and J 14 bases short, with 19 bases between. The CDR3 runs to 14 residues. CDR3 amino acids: CASSQDLGQGRWTF. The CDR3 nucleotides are TGCGCCAGCAGCCAAGATCTTGGACAAGGGCGCTGGACCTTC.

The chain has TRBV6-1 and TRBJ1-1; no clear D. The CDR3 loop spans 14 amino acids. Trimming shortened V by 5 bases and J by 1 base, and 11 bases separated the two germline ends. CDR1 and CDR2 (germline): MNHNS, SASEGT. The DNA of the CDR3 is TGTGCCAGCAGTTGGGCAGAAGAGAACACTGAAGCTTTCTTT. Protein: CASSWAEENTEAFF.

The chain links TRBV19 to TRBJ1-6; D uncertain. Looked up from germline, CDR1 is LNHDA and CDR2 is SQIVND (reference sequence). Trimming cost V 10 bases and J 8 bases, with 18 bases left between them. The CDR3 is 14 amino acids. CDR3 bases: TGTGCCACAAATACCGGAGGCGCCCATTCACCCCTCCACTTT. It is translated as CATNTGGAHSPLHF. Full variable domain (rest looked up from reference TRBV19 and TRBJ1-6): DGGITQSPKYLFRKEGQNVTLSCEQNLNHDAMYWYRQDPGQGLRLIYYSQIVNDFQKGDIAEGYSVSREKKESFPLTVTSAQKNPTAFYLCATNTGGAHSPLHFGNGTRLTVT.

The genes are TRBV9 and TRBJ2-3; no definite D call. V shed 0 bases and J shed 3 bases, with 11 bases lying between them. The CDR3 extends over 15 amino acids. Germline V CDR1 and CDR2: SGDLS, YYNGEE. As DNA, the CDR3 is TGTGCCAGCAGCGTAGTCGCGGCACTTACAGATACGCAGTATTTT. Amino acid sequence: CASSVVAALTDTQYF.

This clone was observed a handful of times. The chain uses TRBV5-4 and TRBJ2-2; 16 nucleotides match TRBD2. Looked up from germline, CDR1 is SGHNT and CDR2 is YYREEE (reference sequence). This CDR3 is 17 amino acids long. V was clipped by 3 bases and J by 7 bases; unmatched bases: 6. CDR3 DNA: TGTGCCAGCAGCTGGGGACTAGCGGGGGGGCAAAACGGGGAGCTGTTTTTT. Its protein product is CASSWGLAGGQNGELFF.

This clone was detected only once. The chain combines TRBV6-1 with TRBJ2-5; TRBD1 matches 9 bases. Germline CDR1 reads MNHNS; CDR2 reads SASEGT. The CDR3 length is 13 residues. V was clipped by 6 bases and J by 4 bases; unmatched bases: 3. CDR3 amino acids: CASRGQGPETQYF. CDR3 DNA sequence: TGTGCCAGCAGGGGACAGGGTCCAGAGACCCAGTACTTC.

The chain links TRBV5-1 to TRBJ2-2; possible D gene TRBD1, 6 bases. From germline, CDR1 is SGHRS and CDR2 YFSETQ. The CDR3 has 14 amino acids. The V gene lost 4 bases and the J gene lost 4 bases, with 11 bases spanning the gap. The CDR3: CASSAQGPTGELFF. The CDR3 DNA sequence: TGCGCCAGCAGCGCGCAGGGGCCCACCGGGGAGCTGTTTTTT. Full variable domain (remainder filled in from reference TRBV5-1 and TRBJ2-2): KAGVTQTPRYLIKTRGQQVTLSCSPISGHRSVSWYQQTPGQGLQFLFEYFSETQRNKGNFPGRFSGRQFSNSRSEMNVSTLELGDSALYLCASSAQGPTGELFFGEGSRLTVL.